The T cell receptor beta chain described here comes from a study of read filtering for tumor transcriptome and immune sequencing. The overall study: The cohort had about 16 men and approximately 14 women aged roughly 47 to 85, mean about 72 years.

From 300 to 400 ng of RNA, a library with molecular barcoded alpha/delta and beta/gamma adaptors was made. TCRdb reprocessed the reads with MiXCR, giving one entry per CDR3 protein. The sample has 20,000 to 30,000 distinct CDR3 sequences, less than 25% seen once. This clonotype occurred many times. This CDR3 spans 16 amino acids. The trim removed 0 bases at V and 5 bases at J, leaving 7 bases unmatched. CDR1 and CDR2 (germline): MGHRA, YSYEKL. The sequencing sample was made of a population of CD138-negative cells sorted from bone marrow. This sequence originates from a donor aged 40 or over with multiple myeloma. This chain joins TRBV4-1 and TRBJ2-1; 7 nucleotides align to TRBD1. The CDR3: CASSQDPGQLNNEQFF. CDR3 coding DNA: TGCGCCAGCAGCCAAGATCCGGGACAGCTAAACAATGAGCAGTTCTTC.